Below are 31 T cell receptor beta chains sequenced from a single sample in a study of shared T cell receptors in the human thymus. Using immunoSEQ multiplex PCR, the repertoire was profiled, and TCRdb retains in-frame clones only, with some absent. Of about 660,000 clones in the sample, around 87% are singletons; the top ten hold over 0.008%. Separately, the same data were catalogued under a study of human thymus T cells.

The sequenced sample was thymocytes. The receptors originated from a boy under three years old with a congenital heart defect.

The chain is built from TRBV10-1 and TRBJ2-2, with D perhaps TRBD2 (5 bases). The germline CDR1 and CDR2 sequences are WNHNN and SYGVQD (reference sequence). Trimming stripped 2 bases from V and 0 bases from J, with 10 bases between. The CDR3 totals 16 residues. The CDR3 DNA sequence: TGCGCCAGCAGTGAGGCGGGCAGTCCGAACACCGGGGAGCTGTTTTTT. Protein sequence: CASSEAGSPNTGELFF.

The chain combines TRBV5-1 with TRBJ2-5; D is possibly TRBD1 (5 bases). The J call may not be correct, given that the DNA end is closer to TRBJ2-7. The V gene's germline CDR1 is SGHRS and CDR2 YFSETQ. CDR3 length: 14 residues. The chain's CDR3 is CASSLARDSYEQYF. For the CDR3, the DNA is TGCGCCAGCAGCTTGGCCAGGGACTCCTACGAGCAGTACTTC.

A single count supports this clone. The chain employs TRBV6-1 and TRBJ2-7, with 7 bases lining up with TRBD2. CDR3 size: 18 residues. Germline V gene data show CDR1 as MNHNS and CDR2 as SASEGT. V shed 1 base and J 0 bases; nucleotides not matched to a gene: 12. CDR3 protein: CASSEGAGEERGSYEQYF. The CDR3 region has the DNA TGTGCCAGCAGTGAAGGGGCGGGAGAGGAGCGTGGCTCCTACGAGCAGTACTTC.

The V gene is TRBV5-4, the J gene TRBJ1-2; TRBD1 aligns across 9 bases. The CDR3 spans 16 residues. CDR1 and CDR2 from the germline V gene are SGHNT and YYREEE (reference sequence). V shed 0 bases, J shed 3 bases, and the junction held 6 bases outside the gene matches. In DNA, the CDR3 is TGTGCCAGCAGCTTGGGGACAGGGGTCCCATACTATGGCTACACCTTC. The encoded protein is CASSLGTGVPYYGYTF.

Written as DNA, the CDR3 is TGCGCCAGCAGTGAGTCAGGGAGCGGGAGGGCAGAAGAGCAGTACTTC. Amino acids: CASSESGSGRAEEQYF. The chain joins TRBV10-1 to TRBJ2-7; 10 bases are a match to TRBD2. The length of the CDR3 is 16 residues. The V gene end was trimmed by 0 bases and the J gene end by 7 bases; junction bases not matched to a gene: 9. CDR1 is WNHNN and CDR2 is SYGVQD in the germline V gene (reference sequence).

This clone was recorded only once. This chain connects TRBV19 to TRBJ2-7; weak D call: TRBD2 (7 bases). The CDR3 consists of 14 residues. In germline, CDR1 is LNHDA, CDR2 SQIVND (reference sequence). V was cut by 4 bases and J by 4 bases, with 14 bases left in between. CDR3 in DNA: TGTGCCAGTAGTAGGGGGGGCTTCATTTACGAGCAGTACTTC. It encodes CASSRGGFIYEQYF.

Written as DNA, the CDR3 is TGCAGTGTTGGGTCGGAGGGGGAGCAGTACTTC. Amino acids: CSVGSEGEQYF. This chain joins TRBV20-1 and TRBJ2-7, with D tentatively TRBD2 (6 bases). CDR1 and CDR2 from the germline V gene are DFQATT and SNEGSKA (reference sequence). Trimming shortened V by 7 bases and J by 7 bases, and 14 bases separated the two germline ends. This CDR3 spans 11 amino acids.

The V and J genes are TRBV6-1 and TRBJ2-7, with 7 bases fitting TRBD2. The CDR3 is 17 amino acids. V dropped 3 bases and J dropped 3; count of bases not matched to a gene: 14. Germline V gene sequence: CDR1 MNHNS, CDR2 SASEGT. CDR3 in amino acids: CASSDKTGGGDLYEQYF. For the CDR3, the DNA is TGTGCCAGCAGTGACAAGACCGGCGGGGGAGACCTCTACGAGCAGTACTTC.

This chain uses TRBV5-1 with TRBJ1-6, with D possibly being TRBD1 (5 bases). Germline assignment: CDR1 SGHRS and CDR2 YFSETQ. The V end lost 0 bases, the J end lost 7 bases, and 11 bases lay between the germline ends. The CDR3 contains 15 residues. The CDR3: CASSLVSQGNSPLHF. As DNA, the CDR3 is TGCGCCAGCAGCTTGGTTTCCCAGGGAAATTCACCCCTCCACTTT. Complete variable domain (other parts from reference TRBV5-1 and TRBJ1-6): KAGVTQTPRYLIKTRGQQVTLSCSPISGHRSVSWYQQTPGQGLQFLFEYFSETQRNKGNFPGRFSGRQFSNSRSEMNVSTLELGDSALYLCASSLVSQGNSPLHFGNGTRLTVT.

V usage is TRBV7-9 and J usage is TRBJ2-7, with TRBD2 matching 12 bases. Germline values: CDR1 SEHNR, CDR2 FQNEAQ (reference sequence). This CDR3 contains 17 residues. Trimming cost V 1 base and J 6 bases; bases outside gene matches: 10. The CDR3, as DNA: TGTGCCAGCAGCTTAGGACAGGCTAGCGGGAGGGCAGGCGAGCAGTACTTC. The encoded protein is CASSLGQASGRAGEQYF.

V usage is TRBV5-4 and J usage is TRBJ1-1; no definite D call. The CDR3 has 18 amino acids. The ends were cut back, 1 base at V and 4 bases at J, with 23 bases in the middle. Germline loops: CDR1 SGHNT, CDR2 YYREEE (reference sequence). Here the CDR3 DNA reads TGTGCCAGCAGCTTGATGCCCTCGGGAACGGGCGAAGTCACTGAAGCTTTCTTT. Residues: CASSLMPSGTGEVTEAFF. Supplemented by reference TRBV5-4 and TRBJ1-1, the full variable domain reads ETGVTQSPTHLIKTRGQQVTLRCSSQSGHNTVSWYQQALGQGPQFIFQYYREEENGRGNFPPRFSGLQFPNYSSELNVNALELDDSALYLCASSLMPSGTGEVTEAFFGQGTRLTVV.

The sample holds one count of this clone. The rearrangement joins TRBV19 to TRBJ1-2; TRBD1 agrees at 7 bases. V lost 6 bases, J lost 3 bases, and 10 bases stayed unmatched. CDR3 size: 15 residues. CDR1 and CDR2 from the germline V gene are LNHDA and SQIVND (reference sequence). As DNA, the CDR3 is TGTGCCAGTAGCCCGGGGGACAGACCCTACTATGGCTACACCTTC. This codes for CASSPGDRPYYGYTF.

V gene TRBV10-2 combines with J gene TRBJ2-5, with 10 bases that match TRBD1. The CDR3 contains 17 residues. The V gene end was trimmed by 2 bases and the J gene end by 3 bases; junction bases not matched to a gene: 9. Germline CDR1 and CDR2: WSHSY and SAAADI. The CDR3 spells CASSEQGTGEQEETQYF. As DNA, the CDR3 is TGCGCCAGCAGTGAGCAAGGGACAGGGGAACAGGAAGAGACCCAGTACTTC.

The chain carries TRBV9 and TRBJ2-1; 12 nucleotides match TRBD2. Per the germline V gene, CDR1 is SGDLS and CDR2 is YYNGEE. After removal of 4 bases from V and 4 bases from J, the junction contained 9 bases not matched to a gene. CDR3 size: 17 residues. The CDR3 region has the DNA TGTGCCAGCAGCCTCGGACTAGCGGGAAATCGGTACAATGAGCAGTTCTTC. This encodes CASSLGLAGNRYNEQFF.

The chain links TRBV4-2 to TRBJ2-7; TRBD1 matches at 11 bases. The V segment lost 5 bases and the J segment 4 bases; nucleotides outside the gene matches: 10. The CDR3 extends over 16 amino acids. The germline V gene encodes CDR1 LGHNA and CDR2 YNFKEQ. The CDR3 region has the DNA TGTGCCAGCAGCTACCCGGGGACAGGGGGATTGTACGAGCAGTACTTC. Protein sequence: CASSYPGTGGLYEQYF.

The rearrangement joins TRBV15 to TRBJ1-5, with D possibly TRBD1 on 6 matching bases. The germline CDR1 and CDR2 sequences are LNHNV and YYDKDF (reference sequence). The V end lost 1 base, the J end lost 8 bases, and 15 bases lay between the germline ends. The CDR3 sequence is 15 residues long. CDR3 amino acids: CATSRGGGPGEPQHF. DNA of the CDR3: TGTGCCACCAGCAGAGGGGGGGGGCCGGGGGAGCCCCAGCATTTT.

The chain has TRBV29-1 and TRBJ1-1; TRBD1 matches 9 bases. The V gene end was trimmed by 1 base and the J gene end by 5 bases; junction bases not matched to a gene: 8. Germline values: CDR1 SQVTM, CDR2 ANQGSEA. The CDR3 runs to 15 residues. This chain's CDR3 is CSVEGTGGARTEAFF. In nucleotides, the CDR3 is TGCAGCGTTGAAGGTACAGGGGGCGCAAGGACTGAAGCTTTCTTT.

To note about this clone: One end of the junction does not line up with germline, which may come from a read error. The chain is built from TRBV29-1 and TRBJ2-2; tentative D call: TRBD2 (7 bases). Germline assignment: CDR1 SQVTM and CDR2 ANQGSEA. The CDR3 is made up of 17 amino acids. The CDR3 is CRVEGGGLREYTGELFF. The CDR3 DNA reads as TGCAGGGTTGAAGGGGGGGGGCTGAGGGAGTACACCGGGGAGCTGTTTTTT.

The chain combines TRBV29-1 with TRBJ2-7, with TRBD2 identical over 7 bases. Germline V gives CDR1 SQVTM, CDR2 ANQGSEA. This CDR3 is built from 14 residues. V lost 1 base and J lost 2; bases outside the gene matches: 5. The CDR3 nucleotides are TGCAGCGTTGAAGTTGACGGGAGGACCTACGAGCAGTACTTC. Residues: CSVEVDGRTYEQYF.

The rearrangement links TRBV27 to TRBJ1-1; D not certain. V dropped 2 bases and J dropped 4 bases, with 20 bases sitting between them. The length of the CDR3 is 17 residues. CDR1 is MNHEY and CDR2 is SMNVEV in the germline V gene (reference sequence). The CDR3 loop reads CASSLHFEGKSGTEAFF. The DNA for the CDR3 is TGTGCCAGCAGTTTACACTTCGAGGGAAAATCGGGCACTGAAGCTTTCTTT.

The chain carries TRBV27 and TRBJ2-1; 9 bases map to TRBD1. The CDR3 runs 16 residues. Germline V gene sequence: CDR1 MNHEY, CDR2 SMNVEV (reference sequence). J gave up 8 bases and V 2 bases, and 10 bases lay outside the gene matches. For the CDR3, the DNA is TGTGCCAGCAGTTTAGCTCCGGGACAGGGAAAGGATGAGCAGTTCTTC. This sequence encodes CASSLAPGQGKDEQFF.

The gene calls are TRBV4-2 and TRBJ2-1; D not resolved. The CDR3 spans 17 residues. CDR1 is LGHNA, CDR2 YNFKEQ, per germline. Trimming pared 4 bases from V and 0 bases from J, leaving 16 bases between. This CDR3 reads CASSPHVPSSSYNEQFF. The CDR3 nucleotides read TGTGCCAGCAGCCCCCACGTCCCGTCTAGCTCCTACAATGAGCAGTTCTTC.

This rearrangement joins TRBV21-1 to TRBJ2-3; the table's D call of TRBD2 was not tested on the DNA. TRBV21-1 is labeled a pseudogene. This CDR3 has 19 residues. CDR3 nucleotide sequence: TGTGCCAGCAGCAAGAGTAGTAGCGGGAGGGGAACTAGCACAGATACGCAGTATTTT. This translates into CASSKSSSGRGTSTDTQYF.

This chain connects TRBV5-4 to TRBJ2-1; tentative D call: TRBD1 (5 bases). Germline values: CDR1 SGHNT, CDR2 YYREEE (reference sequence). There are 15 residues in the CDR3. V was shortened by 0 bases and J by 7 bases, with 14 bases between the two germline ends. CDR3 DNA: TGTGCCAGCAGCTTGGCCGGAGCAGGGTGGAATGAGCAGTTCTTC. Translation gives CASSLAGAGWNEQFF.

The chain recombines TRBV7-9 with TRBJ2-1, with TRBD2 identical over 7 bases. Germline CDR1 reads SEHNR; CDR2 reads FQNEAQ (reference sequence). After removal of 5 bases from V and 4 bases from J, the junction contained 11 bases not matched to a gene. The CDR3 has 16 residues. The CDR3 is CASSHQRDSAYNEQFF. Written as DNA, the CDR3 is TGTGCCAGCAGCCATCAGCGGGACTCCGCTTACAATGAGCAGTTCTTC.

This clone was detected only once. The chain combines TRBV9 with TRBJ2-2, with a possible D match to TRBD2 (7 bases). With 3 bases removed from V and 0 bases from J, the gap between germline ends came to 15 bases. This CDR3 spans 17 amino acids. Germline CDR1 SGDLS, CDR2 YYNGEE. The chain's CDR3 is CASSARGGGANTGELFF. CDR3 in DNA: TGTGCCAGCAGCGCGAGGGGGGGCGGGGCGAACACCGGGGAGCTGTTTTTT.

V is TRBV2 and J is TRBJ2-2; 14 bases are shared with TRBD2. The CDR3 consists of 13 residues. Germline values: CDR1 SNHLY, CDR2 FYNNEI. Unmatched junction bases numbered 0, after V lost 9 bases and J lost 6 bases. The CDR3 DNA sequence: TGTGCCAGGGGACTAGCGGGAGCCGGGGAGCTGTTTTTT. Protein product: CARGLAGAGELFF. Using reference TRBV2 and TRBJ2-2 for the parts outside the CDR3, the full variable domain is EPEVTQTPSHQVTQMGQEVILRCVPISNHLYFYWYRQILGQKVEFLVSFYNNEISEKSEIFDDQFSVERPDGSNFTLKIRSTKLEDSAMYFCARGLAGAGELFFGEGSRLTVL.

The genes are TRBV2 and TRBJ1-1, with TRBD1 as a possible D gene (5 bases). CDR1 and CDR2 from the germline V gene are SNHLY and FYNNEI. V shed 5 bases and J shed 4 bases, with 14 bases lying between them. CDR3 length: 14 residues. The CDR3 nucleotides read TGTGCCAGCAGTTTCCTCGGGGGGTTCACTGAAGCTTTCTTT. Its translation is CASSFLGGFTEAFF.

The chain joins TRBV7-2 to TRBJ2-2, with TRBD1 matching over 9 bases. After removal of 5 bases from V and 5 bases from J, the junction contained 15 bases not matched to a gene. The CDR3 sequence is 18 residues long. The germline V gene encodes CDR1 SGHTA and CDR2 FQGNSA. The CDR3: CASSTSRDRESPTGELFF. CDR3 sequence (DNA): TGTGCCAGCAGCACGTCCCGGGACAGGGAGTCCCCGACCGGGGAGCTGTTTTTT.

This clone occurred once. This chain uses TRBV7-9 with TRBJ2-7, with 13 bases that match TRBD2. This CDR3 has 14 amino acids. J lost 4 bases, V lost 10 bases, and 7 bases had no gene match. Germline CDR1 SEHNR, CDR2 FQNEAQ (reference sequence). The CDR3 DNA reads TGTGCCAATACGACTAGCGGGAGGAGTTACGAGCAGTACTTC. Encoded protein: CANTTSGRSYEQYF.

V and J are TRBV5-1 and TRBJ1-2; 9 positions agree with TRBD1. The CDR3 is 12 amino acids. V shed 6 bases and J 8 bases; nucleotides not matched to a gene: 5. Looked up from germline, CDR1 is SGHRS and CDR2 is YFSETQ. CDR3 sequence (DNA): TGCGCCAGCACCGGGACAGGGAACGGCTACACCTTC. Encoded protein: CASTGTGNGYTF. The variable domain in full, completed from reference TRBV5-1 and TRBJ1-2, reads KAGVTQTPRYLIKTRGQQVTLSCSPISGHRSVSWYQQTPGQGLQFLFEYFSETQRNKGNFPGRFSGRQFSNSRSEMNVSTLELGDSALYLCASTGTGNGYTFGSGTRLTVV.